This T cell receptor beta chain was sequenced during a study of blood T cell repertoires in COVID-19. Across the study: Donors in the United States, Italy and Spain gave samples during acute or convalescent COVID-19.

Only in-frame clones appear in the TCRdb table, and some are missing; sequencing was by immunoSEQ multiplex PCR. This table has about 320,000 clones, roughly 89% appearing once. The CDR3 sequence is 16 residues long. V gave up 3 bases and J gave up 5 bases; unmatched junction bases: 10. The germline V gene encodes CDR1 SGHRS and CDR2 YFSETQ. Living in 24 US areas, the participants were between 18 and 89 years of age. Recovery meant two consecutive negative NP/OP PCR tests, professional clearance, or resolved symptoms. This clonotype originated in a man between 60 and 70 years old who had recovered from COVID-19. The chain recombines TRBV5-1 with TRBJ1-3, with TRBD1 identical over 8 bases. Sequencing was performed on PBMCs or T cells enriched from blood (not recorded which). The CDR3 DNA is TGCGCCAGCAGCTCCACAGAAAGGACAGGGAGAAACACCATATATTTT. Encoded protein: CASSSTERTGRNTIYF.